These T cell receptor beta chains were read from a single sample in a study of blood T cell repertoires in COVID-19. Produced via immunoSEQ multiplex PCR; TCRdb's table is partial and in-frame only. The sample holds some 130,000 clones; 60% to 80% are singletons and the top ten take approximately 11%. The source material was peripheral blood. The receptors here all came from a man in his sixties who had recovered from COVID-19. Each CDR3 is given with its conserved first and last residue. D genes are given only for firm matches. Expanded clones get a size class; other rows say once, few or many, or leave the size out.

j_call | clone_size | v_call | cdr3_length | d_call | cdr3_nt | cdr3_aa
TRBJ1-2 | once | TRBV21-1 | 15 | . | TGTGCCAGCAGCAGGACAGGGACGGTTAACTATGGCTACACCTTC | CASSRTGTVNYGYTF
TRBJ1-1 | medium-sized | TRBV7-6 | 15 | . | TGTGCCAGCAGCTACGCACGTCAGGGGAACACTGAAGCTTTCTTT | CASSYARQGNTEAFF
TRBJ1-6 | . | TRBV2 | 14 | TRBD1 | TGTGCCACTACAGGGGGAAGCAATAATTCACCCCTCCACTTT | CATTGGSNNSPLHF
TRBJ1-2 | . | TRBV19 | 13 | . | TGTGCCAGTAGCCCCAGGACAGCCTATGGCTACACCTTC | CASSPRTAYGYTF
TRBJ2-1 | . | TRBV7-3 | 13 | TRBD2 | TGTGCCAGCAGCTTAAGACTAGCGGGGCAACAGTTCTTC | CASSLRLAGQQFF
TRBJ2-1 | . | TRBV10-3 | 15 | . | TGTGCCATCAGTGAGTCGACTCTCCCTCCGAATGAGCAGTTCTTC | CAISESTLPPNEQFF
TRBJ2-7 | . | TRBV6-2/TRBV6-3 | 18 | TRBD1 | TGTGCCAGCAGTTACTCGATTTTATTGGGGGACAGAGCCTACGAGCAGTACTTC | CASSYSILLGDRAYEQYF
TRBJ2-3 | few | TRBV4-3 | 16 | TRBD2 | TGCGCCAGCAGCCAAGAGTTTGGCGGGGGGTATGATACGCAGTATTTT | CASSQEFGGGYDTQYF
TRBJ1-2 | . | TRBV11-2 | 14 | . | TGTGCCAGCAGCTTTGGCAGAACTAACTATGGCTACACCTTC | CASSFGRTNYGYTF
TRBJ1-2 | . | TRBV7-9 | 13 | . | TGTGCCAGCAGCTTTAGAGGGAACTATGGCTACACCTTC | CASSFRGNYGYTF
TRBJ1-6 | . | TRBV20-1 | 16 | . | TGCAGTGCTAGTCCCGGACAACCCCCGCACAATTCACCCCTCCACTTT | CSASPGQPPHNSPLHF
TRBJ1-4 | . | TRBV5-1 | 15 | . | TGCGCCAGCAGCTTGGGACACGAATATAATGAAAAACTGTTTTTT | CASSLGHEYNEKLFF
TRBJ2-7 | . | TRBV5-6 | 15 | TRBD1 | TGTGCCAGCAGCTGGGGGGACAGGGGAAAGAGCGAGCAGTACTTC | CASSWGDRGKSEQYF
TRBJ2-7 | . | TRBV6-5 | 14 | TRBD2 | TGTGCCAGCAGTTACTCGCGGGAGGGCTACGAGCAGTACTTC | CASSYSREGYEQYF
TRBJ2-7 | . | TRBV19 | 14 | . | TGTGCCAGTAGTAGCGGGTACGGGCCCTACGAGCAGTACTTC | CASSSGYGPYEQYF
TRBJ1-2 | few | TRBV5-1 | 15 | . | TGCGCCAGCAGCTTGGCACAGGGAATTAGCAATGGCTACACCTTC | CASSLAQGISNGYTF
TRBJ2-2 | . | TRBV6-1 | 17 | TRBD1 | TGTGCCAGCAGTGAAGCGCGAGGGACAGGAGGCACCGGGGAGCTGTTTTTT | CASSEARGTGGTGELFF
TRBJ1-2 | . | TRBV6-5 | 13 | . | TGTGCCAGCAAGCGCAGTTCTAACTATGGCTACACCTTC | CASKRSSNYGYTF
TRBJ1-2 | . | TRBV5-4 | 13 | . | TGTGCCAGCAGCTCGAGAGTTAACTATGGCTACACCTTC | CASSSRVNYGYTF
TRBJ2-3 | . | TRBV6-5 | 13 | . | TGTGCCACCGGCACCCGCGGGGCAGATACGCAGTATTTT | CATGTRGADTQYF
TRBJ2-4 | . | TRBV7-2 | 15 | TRBD2 | TGTGCCAGCAGCCTGGGAGGGTCCGGATATAACATTCAGTACTTC | CASSLGGSGYNIQYF
TRBJ2-5 | few | TRBV30 | 15 | TRBD1 | TGTGCCTGGAGTGCCGGGACAGGGGTGTCAGAGACCCAGTACTTC | CAWSAGTGVSETQYF
TRBJ1-4 | few | TRBV18 | 15 | TRBD1 | TGTGCCAGCTCACCAAGCCGGGACAGGGGTGAAAAACTGTTTTTT | CASSPSRDRGEKLFF
TRBJ1-1 | few | TRBV6-5 | 12 | . | TGTGCCAGCAGGTATCCGGCAGGAGAAGCTTTCTTT | CASRYPAGEAFF
TRBJ1-4 | . | TRBV6-1 | 16 | . | TGTGCCAGCAGTGAAGCGCGGGGGGCCGGTAATGAAAAACTGTTTTTT | CASSEARGAGNEKLFF
TRBJ2-1 | . | TRBV3-1/TRBV3-2 | 16 | TRBD1 | TGTGCCAGCAGTGTCGGAAGGACCAGGGGGCTTAATGAGCAGTTCTTC | CASSVGRTRGLNEQFF
TRBJ1-1 | . | TRBV2 | 14 | TRBD1 | TGTGCCAGCAGTGAATTAGGGGGCATAGGGGAAGCTTTCTTT | CASSELGGIGEAFF
TRBJ2-1 | once | TRBV19 | 15 | TRBD2 | TGTGCCAGTAGTCGACTAGCGGAGCCCTACAATGAGCAGTTCTTC | CASSRLAEPYNEQFF
TRBJ1-4 | . | TRBV4-3 | 14 | . | TGCGCCAGCAGCCAAGGTACTCGAGAGGGAAAACTGTTTTTT | CASSQGTREGKLFF
TRBJ1-3 | . | TRBV5-4 | 14 | . | TGTGCCAGCAGTAATCCGGTAACTGAAAACACCATATATTTT | CASSNPVTENTIYF
TRBJ2-1 | . | TRBV7-3 | 21 | TRBD2 | TGTGCCAGCAGCTTAAATGGGCCGGGACTAGCGGGGACTATCTCCTACAATGAGCAGTTCTTC | CASSLNGPGLAGTISYNEQFF
TRBJ1-3 | . | TRBV9 | 16 | . | TGTGCCAGCAGCGTAGAGGCACAGAGCTCTGGAAACACCATATATTTT | CASSVEAQSSGNTIYF
TRBJ1-4 | . | TRBV10-3 | 14 | . | TGTGCCATCAGTGCAACAGAAGTAAATGAAAAACTGTTTTTT | CAISATEVNEKLFF
TRBJ1-4 | once | TRBV19 | 15 | TRBD1 | TGTGCCAGTAGTGGTCCGGGACAGAATAATGAAAAACTGTTTTTT | CASSGPGQNNEKLFF
TRBJ2-3 | few | TRBV11-3 | 16 | TRBD2 | TGTGCCAGCAGCGCGGGGACTAGCGGGAGCTCAGATACGCAGTATTTT | CASSAGTSGSSDTQYF
TRBJ2-1 | few | TRBV9 | 15 | . | TGTGCCAGCAGCGTAGGACAGAGCTCCTACAATGAGCAGTTCTTC | CASSVGQSSYNEQFF
TRBJ2-3 | few | TRBV6-2/TRBV6-3 | 15 | TRBD1 | TGTGCCAGCAGTTACAGACAGGGAGCAACAGATACGCAGTATTTT | CASSYRQGATDTQYF
TRBJ2-1 | . | TRBV9 | 20 | TRBD2 | TGTGCCAGCAGCGTAGGGCCCTCTGTTCGCGCTAGCGGGAGCGACAATGAGCAGTTCTTC | CASSVGPSVRASGSDNEQFF
TRBJ1-3 | . | TRBV7-9 | 17 | . | TGTGCCAGCAGCCCCCTTTCCTTTACAGGGATCGGAAACACCATATATTTT | CASSPLSFTGIGNTIYF
TRBJ2-7 | . | TRBV27 | 13 | . | TGTGCCAGCACCATTTCCGGGGGATCCGAGCAGTACTTC | CASTISGGSEQYF
TRBJ1-6 | . | TRBV7-9 | 15 | . | TGTGCCAGCAGCTTAGAACCAGGGGTGGTTTCACCCCTCCACTTT | CASSLEPGVVSPLHF
TRBJ1-1 | . | TRBV7-6 | 15 | . | TGTGCCAGCAGCTTAAATCCGGGAGTGAACACTGAAGCTTTCTTT | CASSLNPGVNTEAFF
TRBJ1-6 | . | TRBV28 | 16 | . | TGTGCCAGCAGTACCCGGGACAAAGGATTGGATTCACCCCTCCACTTT | CASSTRDKGLDSPLHF
TRBJ2-7 | once | TRBV11-2 | 14 | . | TGTGCCAGCAGCACATTACAGGGATCCGTCGAGCAGTACTTC | CASSTLQGSVEQYF
TRBJ1-1 | few | TRBV6-5 | 15 | . | TGTGCCAGCAGTTACTCGATGACGGCGGGCACTGAAGCTTTCTTT | CASSYSMTAGTEAFF
TRBJ1-5 | . | TRBV4-3 | 16 | . | TGCGCCAGCAGCCAAGATTATGGACAGAGCAATCAGCCCCAGCATTTT | CASSQDYGQSNQPQHF
TRBJ2-3 | . | TRBV3-1/TRBV3-2 | 16 | TRBD2 | TGTGCCAGCAGCCAAACTAGCGGGGGGGTCACAGATACGCAGTATTTT | CASSQTSGGVTDTQYF
TRBJ2-2 | . | TRBV5-5 | 16 | . | TGTGCCAGCAGCTTGGGGGTGGCGGGGAACACCGGGGAGCTGTTTTTT | CASSLGVAGNTGELFF
TRBJ1-1 | . | TRBV7-9 | 16 | TRBD1 | TGTGCCAGCAGCTTAGGGACAGGGGGAGTTAGGGCTGAAGCTTTCTTT | CASSLGTGGVRAEAFF
TRBJ2-3 | . | TRBV11-2 | 15 | . | TGTGCCAGCAGCTTAGTTCTGGGGCCCACAGATACGCAGTATTTT | CASSLVLGPTDTQYF